Below, one T cell receptor (beta chain) is given with its context. Its specificity is unknown. Use of 60 Vbeta and 13 Jbeta primers characterized the PCR. The assay was immunoSEQ multiplex PCR, and TCRdb's table has in-frame clones only and misses some. The table records some 130,000 clones, about four fifths of them present only once. Donors showed nominal health when sampled, although they likely had unrecorded immune exposures. This specimen belongs to a study of cytomegalovirus exposure and HLA in healthy donors. Study background: Sequencing of approximately 190 million T cells in an earlier analysis found 90 million to 120 million unique TCR beta sequences.

V dropped 5 bases and J dropped 1 base, with 12 bases sitting between them. The length of the CDR3 is 15 residues. Germline V gene data show CDR1 as MNHEY and CDR2 as SMNVEV (reference sequence). Whole-study findings and limits: Among immune exposure information, only CMV serostatus was available. Productive status was seen about 90% or about 30% of the time for most TCR beta V segments in an earlier analysis.

Source material: PBMCs. The source is a man under 40 in good health. V is TRBV27 and J is TRBJ1-5; D is uncertain. The CDR3 here is CASSLVRASNQPQHF. CDR3 DNA: TGTGCCAGCAGTCTCGTGAGGGCAAGCAATCAGCCCCAGCATTTT.